The following is a TCR beta chain sequence with its context. This record comes from a study of blood T cell repertoires in COVID-19. The wider study: Material from acute and convalescent COVID-19 was sourced from the United States, Italy and Spain. PBMCs, B-cell-depleted T cells, or T cells provided the cDNA or gDNA that made up the material.

Germline V gives CDR1 LGHDT, CDR2 YNNKEL (reference sequence). With V trimmed by 0 bases and J by 4 bases, 4 bases remained unmatched. The CDR3 is 15 amino acids. Methods used by the authors: Nucleated cell counts were estimated from reference gene primer amplification. Assay used: immunoSEQ multiplex PCR; TCRdb lists only in-frame clones, some missing. The DNA gave D and trimming, while V, J and clone size come from that table. This sample has about 180,000 clones, with about four fifths found just once. This receptor was taken from a man between 18 and 35 years old with active or convalescent COVID-19. The chain uses TRBV3-1 (or the pseudogene TRBV3-2) and TRBJ2-7, with 9 bases that match TRBD2. Sequenced sample: peripheral blood. The CDR3, as DNA: TGTGCCAGCAGCCAAGAGGACAGCGGGAGGTACGAGCAGTACTTC. Protein: CASSQEDSGRYEQYF.